The 22 T cell receptor beta chains presented below share a single source sample, sequenced in a study of cytomegalovirus exposure and HLA in healthy donors. With 60 Vbeta and 13 Jbeta primers, the PCR was carried out. Clones were read by immunoSEQ multiplex PCR, and TCRdb kept only the in-frame ones, dropping some. The profile shows over 90,000 clones, 60% to 80% of them singletons. The sample taken for sequencing was PBMCs. The receptor set was obtained from a woman in her 50s in good health and CMV-seropositive.

The chain has TRBV7-7 and TRBJ2-2; D may be TRBD2 (6 bases). Trimming removed 5 bases from V and 10 bases from J, with 29 bases in between. Germline V gene lookup returns CDR1 SSHAT and CDR2 FNYEAQ (reference sequence). The CDR3 sequence is 18 residues long. The CDR3 region is CASSPTALAYPKVEELFF. The CDR3 DNA reads TGTGCCAGCAGCCCCACCGCGCTAGCGTACCCCAAAGTGGAGGAGCTGTTTTTT.

This chain connects TRBV7-2 to TRBJ2-3; 8 bases line up with TRBD2. The V and J ends lost 8 bases and 0 bases, in that order; junction bases with no gene match: 7. The CDR3 extends over 15 amino acids. CDR1 is SGHTA and CDR2 is FQGNSA in the germline V gene. The CDR3 nucleotides read TGTGCCAGCCTAGGAGCGGGAGTTAGCACAGATACGCAGTATTTT. This gives the protein CASLGAGVSTDTQYF.

The chain employs TRBV5-4 and TRBJ2-7; possibly TRBD1 for D (5 bases). Germline assignment: CDR1 SGHNT and CDR2 YYREEE (reference sequence). Trimming removed 0 bases from V and 6 bases from J, with 13 bases in between. The CDR3 has 14 residues. CDR3 protein: CASSLEVGRAEQYF. In nucleotides, the CDR3 is TGTGCCAGCAGCTTGGAAGTGGGCAGGGCCGAGCAGTACTTC.

The chain is built from TRBV7-6 and TRBJ2-3; 10 nucleotides line up with TRBD2. Germline lookup yields CDR1 SGHVS and CDR2 FNYEAQ. This CDR3 region has 19 residues. V shed 4 bases, J shed 4 bases, and the junction held 17 bases outside the gene matches. CDR3 sequence (DNA): TGTGCCAGCAGCTCCAGAGGGGGCAGGGCTAGCGGGAGCCCAGATACGCAGTATTTT. Translated, it gives CASSSRGGRASGSPDTQYF.

The chain couples TRBV5-1 to TRBJ2-6, with TRBD1 as a possible D gene (6 bases). V lost 2 bases, J lost 2 bases, and 8 bases lay in between. This CDR3 has 15 residues. In germline, CDR1 is SGHRS, CDR2 YFSETQ. The CDR3 sequence is CASSFGTTGANVLTF. Here the CDR3 DNA reads TGCGCCAGCAGCTTTGGGACAACTGGGGCCAACGTCCTGACTTTC. The variable domain in full, with the rest retrieved from reference TRBV5-1 and TRBJ2-6, is KAGVTQTPRYLIKTRGQQVTLSCSPISGHRSVSWYQQTPGQGLQFLFEYFSETQRNKGNFPGRFSGRQFSNSRSEMNVSTLELGDSALYLCASSFGTTGANVLTFGAGSRLTVL.

This clone has only a few counts. The CDR3 protein is CASSVVPTGTGANVLTF. CDR3 coding DNA: TGTGCCAGCAGCGTAGTTCCTACGGGTACCGGGGCCAACGTCCTGACTTTC. The chain links TRBV9 to TRBJ2-6; D unclear. Germline CDR1 reads SGDLS; CDR2 reads YYNGEE. The length of the CDR3 is 17 residues. Trimming took 0 bases from V and 4 from J, leaving 14 bases between them. Full variable domain (missing parts from reference TRBV9 and TRBJ2-6): DSGVTQTPKHLITATGQRVTLRCSPRSGDLSVYWYQQSLDQGLQFLIQYYNGEERAKGNILERFSAQQFPDLHSELNLSSLELGDSALYFCASSVVPTGTGANVLTFGAGSRLTVL.

The gene calls are TRBV5-5 and TRBJ2-1; TRBD2 agrees at 10 bases. Germline V gene data show CDR1 as SGHKS and CDR2 as YYEKEE (reference sequence). V gave up 4 bases and J gave up 4 bases; unmatched junction bases: 5. This CDR3 region has 15 residues. The DNA for the CDR3 is TGTGCCAGCAGCCCGGGACTAGCGCTGTACAATGAGCAGTTCTTC. Translated: CASSPGLALYNEQFF.

This chain joins TRBV21-1 and TRBJ1-5; the D call of TRBD1 is as the table states it, not checked on the DNA. TRBV21-1 constitutes a pseudogene. This CDR3 is 20 amino acids long. DNA of the CDR3: TGTGCCAGCAGCAAAGGAGGGGGCCAGATAGGACAGGGCGACAATCAGCCCCAGCATTTT. It is translated as CASSKGGGQIGQGDNQPQHF.

The chain uses TRBV29-1 and TRBJ2-6, with 7 bases identical to TRBD2. The CDR3 totals 16 residues. Unmatched junction bases numbered 10, after V lost 4 bases and J lost 4 bases. The germline V gene has CDR1 SQVTM and CDR2 ANQGSEA. DNA of the CDR3: TGCAGCGTTGGGGAGGGGTCGGCGGGAGGGGCCAACGTCCTGACTTTC. Encoded protein: CSVGEGSAGGANVLTF.

The J gene is TRBJ2-7, the V gene TRBV7-9; the match to TRBD2 covers 7 bases. V lost 8 bases to trimming and J lost 3 bases; unmatched junction nucleotides: 16. CDR3 length: 16 residues. CDR1 is SEHNR and CDR2 is FQNEAQ in the germline V gene (reference sequence). CDR3 nucleotide sequence: TGTGCCAGCCACCCCCTGGGACGGGAGGATAGCTACGAGCAGTACTTC. It yields the protein CASHPLGREDSYEQYF. The complete variable domain, with remaining parts taken from reference TRBV7-9 and TRBJ2-7, reads DTGVSQNPRHKITKRGQNVTFRCDPISEHNRLYWYRQTLGQGPEFLTYFQNEAQLEKSRLLSDRFSAERPKGSFSTLEIQRTEQGDSAMYLCASHPLGREDSYEQYFGPGTRLTVT.

The J gene is TRBJ1-1, the V gene TRBV28; TRBD1 matches at 7 bases. CDR3 length: 11 residues. CDR1 and CDR2 (germline): MDHEN, SYDVKM. With V trimmed by 11 bases and J by 11 bases, 11 bases remained unmatched. The chain's CDR3 is CASFGGTDAFF. CDR3 sequence (DNA): TGTGCCTCATTTGGGGGGACAGACGCTTTCTTT.

The rearrangement links TRBV4-1 to TRBJ2-1; 10 bases are a match to TRBD2. This CDR3 comprises 18 residues. With 2 bases clipped from V and 8 bases from J, the junction kept 15 bases outside the gene matches. Germline CDR1 reads MGHRA; CDR2 reads YSYEKL. CDR3 DNA: TGCGCCAGCAGCCAATTTCTAGCGGGAGTGGCAAATCGAGATGAGCAGTTCTTC. This codes for CASSQFLAGVANRDEQFF.

The chain combines TRBV7-2 with TRBJ2-3; a possible D gene is TRBD2 (6 bases). The CDR3 runs to 19 residues. Deletions cut 5 bases from V and 2 bases from J, with 26 bases between. Germline lookup yields CDR1 SGHTA and CDR2 FQGNSA. This CDR3 reads CASSPSLWDSRDPTDTQYF. CDR3 nucleotide sequence: TGTGCCAGCAGCCCTAGTTTGTGGGACTCGCGGGACCCCACAGATACGCAGTATTTT.

The chain combines TRBV13 with TRBJ2-2, with D perhaps matching TRBD1 (6 bases). The CDR3 is 15 residues long. Deletions cut 2 bases from V and 6 bases from J, with 13 bases between. The germline CDR1 and CDR2 sequences are PRHDT and FYEKMQ (reference sequence). CDR3 in DNA: TGTGCCAGCAGCTTACGGACAGATAACGCCGGGGAGCTGTTTTTT. Its translation: CASSLRTDNAGELFF.

The CDR3 is CSVETWDSFSGNTIYF. The CDR3 coding sequence is TGCAGCGTTGAAACCTGGGACAGCTTCTCTGGAAACACCATATATTTT. V usage is TRBV29-1 and J usage is TRBJ1-3, with 7 positions matching TRBD1. CDR3 length: 16 residues. Looked up from germline, CDR1 is SQVTM and CDR2 is ANQGSEA. The V segment lost 2 bases and the J segment 0 bases; nucleotides outside the gene matches: 7.

The chain combines TRBV2 with TRBJ1-4; TRBD1 matches 9 bases. Germline CDR1 is SNHLY and CDR2 is FYNNEI. This CDR3 spans 14 amino acids. J gave up 5 bases and V 9 bases, and 7 bases lay outside the gene matches. CDR3 sequence (DNA): TGTGCCAGTATATCGGACAGGGGAAATGAAAAACTGTTTTTT. This gives the protein CASISDRGNEKLFF.

The genes are TRBV19 and TRBJ2-1, with a weak D call TRBD2 (6 bases). The CDR3 extends over 15 amino acids. Germline CDR1 and CDR2: LNHDA and SQIVND (reference sequence). Trimming removed 1 base at V and 10 bases at J, with 17 bases between. The CDR3 DNA sequence: TGTGCCAGTAGTATAGTGGGAGTGGGAGGCAGAGAGCAGTTCTTC. Translation: CASSIVGVGGREQFF.

V gene TRBV28 combines with J gene TRBJ2-7, with 9 nucleotides matching TRBD2. CDR1 MDHEN and CDR2 SYDVKM come from the germline V gene. The CDR3 covers 18 residues. V lost 6 bases, J lost 5 bases, and 20 bases stayed unmatched. The CDR3 nucleotides are TGTGCCAGCAGAATGGGGGGAGGTGCGGGAGGGATTTGGAACGAGCAGTACTTC. It yields the protein CASRMGGGAGGIWNEQYF.

This clone turned up a few times. V and J are TRBV28 and TRBJ2-5; D is possibly TRBD1 (5 bases). The CDR3 runs 16 residues. V was cut by 1 base and J by 0 bases, with 12 bases left in between. Per the germline V gene, CDR1 is MDHEN and CDR2 is SYDVKM. CDR3 in DNA: TGTGCCAGCAGTTTATCCGAACAGGAGTACCAAGAGACCCAGTACTTC. Its protein product is CASSLSEQEYQETQYF. Full variable domain (rest looked up from reference TRBV28 and TRBJ2-5): DVKVTQSSRYLVKRTGEKVFLECVQDMDHENMFWYRQDPGLGLRLIYFSYDVKMKEKGDIPEGYSVSREKKERFSLILESASTNQTSMYLCASSLSEQEYQETQYFGPGTRLLVL.

Points on this clone: One junction end disagrees with the germline gene, perhaps due to a read error. The chain couples TRBV7-9 to TRBJ2-5, with 7 bases aligning to TRBD1. The J call may not be correct, given that the DNA end is closer to TRBJ2-7. Germline lookup yields CDR1 SEHNR and CDR2 FQNEAQ (reference sequence). The CDR3 is made up of 13 amino acids. The CDR3 loop reads CSSSLAGGYEQYF. The CDR3 nucleotides read TGTTCCAGCAGCTTAGCAGGGGGCTACGAGCAGTACTTC.

The V gene is TRBV7-3, the J gene TRBJ2-1, with 13 bases that match TRBD2. Germline CDR1 reads SGHTA; CDR2 reads FQGTGA. This CDR3 spans 15 amino acids. The V segment lost 5 bases and the J segment 8 bases; nucleotides outside the gene matches: 6. The CDR3 spells CASSLGLAGADEQFF. The CDR3 DNA reads TGTGCCAGCAGCCTCGGACTAGCGGGAGCTGATGAGCAGTTCTTC.

This clone was counted only a few times. J is TRBJ2-7 and V is TRBV28, with D perhaps matching TRBD1 (6 bases). V was shortened by 4 bases and J by 1 base, with 20 bases between the two germline ends. Germline V lookup: CDR1 MDHEN, CDR2 SYDVKM. The CDR3 consists of 17 residues. The CDR3 loop reads CASSSRPDFTGSYEQYF. For the CDR3, the DNA is TGTGCCAGCAGTTCCCGCCCCGACTTTACAGGGTCCTACGAGCAGTACTTC. Full variable domain (outside the CDR3, taken from reference TRBV28 and TRBJ2-7): DVKVTQSSRYLVKRTGEKVFLECVQDMDHENMFWYRQDPGLGLRLIYFSYDVKMKEKGDIPEGYSVSREKKERFSLILESASTNQTSMYLCASSSRPDFTGSYEQYFGPGTRLTVT.